The clone carrying this TCR beta chain was seen only a few times. Its specificity is not known. This sample was taken from a study of early T cells in non-severe SARS-CoV-2 infection. Study context: Unpaired chains resulted from sequencing bulk RNA of unsorted whole blood. Findings and limits, study-wide: VDJdb matches were skewed toward anti-spike CD8 T cell responses.

Germline V lookup: CDR1 DFQATT, CDR2 SNEGSKA (reference sequence). Unmatched junction bases numbered 5, after V lost 1 base and J lost 5 bases. The CDR3 runs to 14 residues. The protocol attached unique molecular identifiers to individual cDNA molecules. Using its own MiXCR run on the 5' RACE reads, TCRdb lists one record per CDR3 protein. This table has about 61,000 distinct CDR3 sequences, roughly a tenth appearing once. Sequenced material: whole blood. The source is an adult who was a healthcare worker with PCR-confirmed SARS-CoV-2 infection or an uninfected control (not recorded which). The chain is built from TRBV20-1 and TRBJ2-4, with 7 bases identical to TRBD2. CDR3 region: CSARAWTSQNIQYF. In nucleotides, the CDR3 is TGCAGTGCTAGAGCTTGGACTAGTCAAAACATTCAGTACTTC.